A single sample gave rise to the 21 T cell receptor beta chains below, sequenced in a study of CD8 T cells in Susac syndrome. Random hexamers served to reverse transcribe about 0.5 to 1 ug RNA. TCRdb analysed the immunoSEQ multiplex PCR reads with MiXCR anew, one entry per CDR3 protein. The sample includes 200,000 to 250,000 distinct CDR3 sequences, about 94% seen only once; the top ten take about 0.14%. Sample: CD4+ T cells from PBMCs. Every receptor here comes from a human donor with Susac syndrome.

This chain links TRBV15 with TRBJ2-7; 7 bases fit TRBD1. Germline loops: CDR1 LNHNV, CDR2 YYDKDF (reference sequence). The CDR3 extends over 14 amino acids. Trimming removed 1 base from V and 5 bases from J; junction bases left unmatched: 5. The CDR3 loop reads CATSRGMTGNEQYF. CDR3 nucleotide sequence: TGTGCCACCAGCAGAGGCATGACAGGGAACGAGCAGTACTTC. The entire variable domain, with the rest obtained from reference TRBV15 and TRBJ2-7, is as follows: DAMVIQNPRYQVTQFGKPVTLSCSQTLNHNVMYWYQQKSSQAPKLLFHYYDKDFNNEADTPDNFQSRRPNTSFCFLDIRSPGLGDTAMYLCATSRGMTGNEQYFGPGTRLTVT.

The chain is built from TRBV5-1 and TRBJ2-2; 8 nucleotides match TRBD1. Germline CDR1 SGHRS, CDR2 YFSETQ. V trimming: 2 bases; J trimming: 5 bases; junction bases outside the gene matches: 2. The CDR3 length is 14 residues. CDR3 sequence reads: CASSFRTGTGELFF. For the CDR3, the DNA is TGCGCCAGCAGCTTCCGGACAGGGACCGGGGAGCTGTTTTTT.

The CDR3 bases are TGCGCCAGCAGCGACCCGACAGCTCAAACTGAAGCTTTCTTT. Its protein is CASSDPTAQTEAFF. This chain links TRBV5-1 with TRBJ1-1; tentatively, D is TRBD1 (5 bases). CDR1 and CDR2 from the germline V gene are SGHRS and YFSETQ. This CDR3 contains 14 residues. Trimming stripped 4 bases from V and 5 bases from J, with 15 bases between.

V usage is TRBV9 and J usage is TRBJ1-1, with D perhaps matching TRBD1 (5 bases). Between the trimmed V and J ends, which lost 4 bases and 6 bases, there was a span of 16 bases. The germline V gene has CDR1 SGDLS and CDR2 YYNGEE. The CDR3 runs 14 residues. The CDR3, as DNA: TGTGCCAGCAGCCTTACACGGGGGTCCCCTGAAGCTTTCTTT. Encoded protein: CASSLTRGSPEAFF.

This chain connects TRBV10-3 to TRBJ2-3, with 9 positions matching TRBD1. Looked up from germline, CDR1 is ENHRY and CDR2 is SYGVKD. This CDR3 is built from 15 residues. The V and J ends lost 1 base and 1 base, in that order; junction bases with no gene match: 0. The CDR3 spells CAISEWTGGTDTQYF. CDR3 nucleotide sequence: TGTGCCATCAGTGAGTGGACAGGGGGCACAGATACGCAGTATTTT.

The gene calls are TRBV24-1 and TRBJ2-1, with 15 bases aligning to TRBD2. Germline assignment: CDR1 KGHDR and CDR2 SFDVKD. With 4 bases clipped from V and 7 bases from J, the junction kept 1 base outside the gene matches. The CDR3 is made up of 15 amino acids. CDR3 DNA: TGTGCCACCAGTGACGGACTAGCGGGGGGGAATGAGCAGTTCTTC. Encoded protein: CATSDGLAGGNEQFF.

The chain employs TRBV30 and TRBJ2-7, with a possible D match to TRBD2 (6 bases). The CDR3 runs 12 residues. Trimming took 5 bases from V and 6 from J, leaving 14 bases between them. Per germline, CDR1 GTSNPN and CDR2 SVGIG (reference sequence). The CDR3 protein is CAWDIGGAEQYF. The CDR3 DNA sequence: TGTGCCTGGGATATCGGAGGGGCCGAGCAGTACTTC.

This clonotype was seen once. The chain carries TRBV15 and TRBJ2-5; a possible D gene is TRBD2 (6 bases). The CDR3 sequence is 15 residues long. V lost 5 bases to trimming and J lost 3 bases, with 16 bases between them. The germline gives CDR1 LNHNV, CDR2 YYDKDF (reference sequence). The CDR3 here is CATSARWRGEETQYF. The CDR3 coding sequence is TGTGCCACCAGCGCGCGTTGGCGGGGAGAAGAGACCCAGTACTTC. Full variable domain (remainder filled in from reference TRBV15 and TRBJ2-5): DAMVIQNPRYQVTQFGKPVTLSCSQTLNHNVMYWYQQKSSQAPKLLFHYYDKDFNNEADTPDNFQSRRPNTSFCFLDIRSPGLGDTAMYLCATSARWRGEETQYFGPGTRLLVL.

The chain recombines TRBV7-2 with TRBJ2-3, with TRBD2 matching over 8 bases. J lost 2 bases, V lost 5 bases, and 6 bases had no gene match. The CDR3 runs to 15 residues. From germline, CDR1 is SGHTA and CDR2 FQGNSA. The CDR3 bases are TGTGCCAGCAGCCCGGAGCGGGGGACCACAGATACGCAGTATTTT. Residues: CASSPERGTTDTQYF.

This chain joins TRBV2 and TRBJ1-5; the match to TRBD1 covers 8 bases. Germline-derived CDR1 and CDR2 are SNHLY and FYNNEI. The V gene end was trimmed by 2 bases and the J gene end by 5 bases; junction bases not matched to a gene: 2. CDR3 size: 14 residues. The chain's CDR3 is CASSEQGAYQPQHF. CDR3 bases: TGTGCCAGCAGTGAACAGGGGGCGTATCAGCCCCAGCATTTT.

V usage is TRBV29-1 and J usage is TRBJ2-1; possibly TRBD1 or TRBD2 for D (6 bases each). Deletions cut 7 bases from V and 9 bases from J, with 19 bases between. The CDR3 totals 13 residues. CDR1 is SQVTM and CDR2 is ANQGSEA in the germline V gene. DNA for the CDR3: TGCAGCGAGAGGAGTAGCGGAGGGGGTGAGCAGTTCTTC. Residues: CSERSSGGGEQFF.

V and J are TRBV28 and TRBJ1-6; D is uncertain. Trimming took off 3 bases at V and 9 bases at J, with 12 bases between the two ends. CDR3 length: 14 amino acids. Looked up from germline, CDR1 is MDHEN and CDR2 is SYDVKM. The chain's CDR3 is CASSFRGGSSPLHF. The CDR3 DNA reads TGTGCCAGCAGTTTTCGGGGAGGGAGTTCACCCCTCCACTTT.

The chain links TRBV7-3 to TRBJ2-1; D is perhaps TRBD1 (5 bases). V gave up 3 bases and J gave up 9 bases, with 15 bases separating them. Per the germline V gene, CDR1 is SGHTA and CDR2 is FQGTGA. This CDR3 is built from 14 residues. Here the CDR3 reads CASSFGQQGSEQFF. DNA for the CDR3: TGTGCCAGCAGCTTTGGTCAGCAGGGCAGTGAGCAGTTCTTC.

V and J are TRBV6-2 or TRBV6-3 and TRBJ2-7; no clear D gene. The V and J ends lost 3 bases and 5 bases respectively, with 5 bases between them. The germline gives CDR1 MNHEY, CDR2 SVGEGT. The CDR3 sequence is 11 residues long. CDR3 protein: CASSYGHEQYF. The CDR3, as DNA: TGTGCCAGCAGTTATGGCCACGAGCAGTACTTC.

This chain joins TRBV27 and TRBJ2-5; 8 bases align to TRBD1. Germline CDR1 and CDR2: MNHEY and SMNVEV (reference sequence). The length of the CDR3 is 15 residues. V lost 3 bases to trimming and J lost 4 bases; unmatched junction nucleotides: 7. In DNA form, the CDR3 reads TGTGCCAGCAGTTTGACAGGGGCCTTAGGAGAGACCCAGTACTTC. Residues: CASSLTGALGETQYF.

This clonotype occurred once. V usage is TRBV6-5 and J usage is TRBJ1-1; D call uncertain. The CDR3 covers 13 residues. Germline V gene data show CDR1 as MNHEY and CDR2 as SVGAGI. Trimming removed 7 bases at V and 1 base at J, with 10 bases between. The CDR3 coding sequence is TGTGCCAGCATCAACAACAGGAACACTGAAGCTTTCTTT. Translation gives CASINNRNTEAFF.

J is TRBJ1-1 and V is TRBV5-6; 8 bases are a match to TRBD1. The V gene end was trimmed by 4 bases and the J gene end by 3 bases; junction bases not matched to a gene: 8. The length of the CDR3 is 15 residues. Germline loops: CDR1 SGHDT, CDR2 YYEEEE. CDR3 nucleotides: TGTGCCAGCAGCGGACGGGACAGGTGGGACACTGAAGCTTTCTTT. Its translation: CASSGRDRWDTEAFF.

The CDR3: CASSVTSGGVTDTQYF. The CDR3, as DNA: TGTGCCAGCAGCGTAACTAGCGGGGGGGTTACAGATACGCAGTATTTT. The rearrangement uses TRBV7-2 and TRBJ2-3, with 13 bases fitting TRBD2. This CDR3 is built from 16 residues. Losses at the gene ends were 5 bases for V and 3 bases for J; bases not matched to a gene: 5. CDR1 is SGHTA and CDR2 is FQGNSA in the germline V gene.

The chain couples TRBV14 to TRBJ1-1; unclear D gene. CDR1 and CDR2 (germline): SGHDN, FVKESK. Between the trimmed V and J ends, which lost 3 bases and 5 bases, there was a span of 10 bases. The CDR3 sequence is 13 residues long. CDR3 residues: CASSHIGLTEAFF. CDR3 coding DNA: TGTGCCAGCAGCCACATCGGACTGACTGAAGCTTTCTTT. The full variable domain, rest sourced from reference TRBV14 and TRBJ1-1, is EAGVTQFPSHSVIEKGQTVTLRCDPISGHDNLYWYRRVMGKEIKFLLHFVKESKQDESGMPNNRFLAERTGGTYSTLKVQPAELEDSGVYFCASSHIGLTEAFFGQGTRLTVV.

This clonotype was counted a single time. CDR3 sequence: CASSYSTETLYEQYF. DNA of the CDR3: TGTGCCAGCAGTTACTCGACGGAGACCCTCTACGAGCAGTACTTC. The chain couples TRBV6-2 or TRBV6-3 to TRBJ2-7, with unresolved D. V was clipped by 0 bases and J by 3 bases, with 12 bases between them. The CDR3 extends over 15 amino acids. The germline V gene encodes CDR1 MNHEY and CDR2 SVGEGT.

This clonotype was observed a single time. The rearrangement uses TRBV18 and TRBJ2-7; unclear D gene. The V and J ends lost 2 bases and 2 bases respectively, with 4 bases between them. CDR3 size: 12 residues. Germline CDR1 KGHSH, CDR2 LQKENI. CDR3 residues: CASSPTAYEQYF. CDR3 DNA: TGTGCCAGCTCACCAACCGCCTACGAGCAGTACTTC.